One T cell receptor (beta chain) is described in this entry. This sample is part of a study of T cell responses to AZD1222 COVID-19 vaccine. The protocol was immunoSEQ multiplex PCR, while the TCRdb copy is restricted to in-frame clones and leaves out a portion. The sample consists of over 100,000 clones, about 85% of them appearing once. Trimming at V came to 0 bases and at J to 7 bases, leaving 4 bases not matched to a gene. This CDR3 has 15 residues. In germline, CDR1 is SGHDT, CDR2 YYEEEE. The V and J genes are TRBV5-6 and TRBJ1-5; TRBD1 agrees at 10 bases. The source is an adult who received the AZD1222 COVID-19 vaccine. The material was peripheral blood, obtained 28 days after the second AZD1222 dose. The CDR3 loop is CASSLGQGAWQPQHF. CDR3 bases: TGTGCCAGCAGCTTGGGACAGGGGGCTTGGCAGCCCCAGCATTTT.